What follows are 18 T cell receptor beta chains derived from one specimen sequenced in a study of blood T cell repertoires in COVID-19. Assay: immunoSEQ multiplex PCR; the TCRdb copy retains only in-frame clones and omits some. In the table there are around 200,000 clones, roughly 90% of which are singletons. Sequencing was done on a sample of PBMCs or T cells enriched from blood (not recorded which). The receptors come from a woman in her 50s in a cohort exposed to, infected with or recovered from COVID-19 (not recorded which).

The chain carries TRBV18 and TRBJ2-6; D is perhaps TRBD1 (6 bases). The CDR3 contains 18 residues. CDR1 and CDR2 from the germline V gene are KGHSH and LQKENI. The germline V and J ends were trimmed by 2 bases and 0 bases, with 14 bases remaining between them. The CDR3 DNA is TGTGCCAGCTCACCAGTTACAGGGATCCCCTCTGGGGCCAACGTCCTGACTTTC. Translating it yields CASSPVTGIPSGANVLTF.

The chain couples TRBV25-1 to TRBJ1-1, with 7 bases matching TRBD1. Germline CDR1 and CDR2: MGHDK and SYGVNS. The CDR3 extends over 14 amino acids. The V gene end was trimmed by 4 bases and the J gene end by 5 bases; junction bases not matched to a gene: 7. For the CDR3, the DNA is TGTGCCAGCAGTGTACAGGGGTCGAGGACTGAAGCTTTCTTT. Translated: CASSVQGSRTEAFF. The full variable domain, in which reference TRBV25-1 and TRBJ1-1 provide the parts outside the CDR3, is EADIYQTPRYLVIGTGKKITLECSQTMGHDKMYWYQQDPGMELHLIHYSYGVNSTEKGDLSSESTVSRIRTEHFPLTLESARPSHTSQYLCASSVQGSRTEAFFGQGTRLTVV.

This rearrangement joins TRBV19 to TRBJ1-5; a weak D match, TRBD1 (5 bases). CDR1 LNHDA and CDR2 SQIVND come from the germline V gene (reference sequence). The CDR3 is 15 residues long. V was trimmed by 5 bases and J by 2 bases, leaving 13 bases between them. The CDR3 sequence is CASSPVGQGNQPQHF. DNA for the CDR3: TGTGCCAGTAGTCCTGTGGGGCAAGGCAATCAGCCCCAGCATTTT.

This sequence joins TRBV30 and TRBJ1-5; no firm D call. Trimming stripped 2 bases from V and 4 bases from J, with 12 bases between. Germline V gene lookup returns CDR1 GTSNPN and CDR2 SVGIG (reference sequence). This CDR3 spans 14 amino acids. CDR3 loop: CAWSPGVVNQPQHF. The CDR3 DNA reads TGTGCCTGGAGTCCCGGGGTGGTTAATCAGCCCCAGCATTTT.

This chain links TRBV11-2 with TRBJ1-2; D is perhaps TRBD1 (6 bases). Per the germline V gene, CDR1 is SGHAT and CDR2 is FQNNGV. The CDR3 extends over 16 amino acids. V lost 5 bases to trimming and J lost 2 bases, with 18 bases between them. The CDR3 sequence: CASSPLHREPNYGYTF. The CDR3 coding sequence is TGTGCCAGCAGCCCCCTACACAGGGAGCCGAACTATGGCTACACCTTC.

This chain joins TRBV7-9 and TRBJ1-4, with D tentatively TRBD1 (6 bases). The CDR3 spans 15 residues. Trimming pared 1 base from V and 5 bases from J, leaving 11 bases between. The germline CDR1 and CDR2 sequences are SEHNR and FQNEAQ (reference sequence). The CDR3 loop is CASSLVGAENEKLFF. The CDR3 DNA is TGTGCCAGCAGCTTAGTGGGGGCCGAGAATGAAAAACTGTTTTTT.

This chain joins TRBV5-1 and TRBJ2-5, with 7 bases identical to TRBD1. V was clipped by 0 bases and J by 5 bases; unmatched bases: 10. CDR3 length equals 16 residues. CDR1 and CDR2 (germline): SGHRS, YFSETQ. The CDR3 sequence: CASSLGAQGLRETQYF. In DNA form, the CDR3 reads TGCGCCAGCAGCTTGGGGGCACAGGGGCTTCGGGAGACCCAGTACTTC. Using reference TRBV5-1 and TRBJ2-5 for the parts outside the CDR3, the full variable domain is KAGVTQTPRYLIKTRGQQVTLSCSPISGHRSVSWYQQTPGQGLQFLFEYFSETQRNKGNFPGRFSGRQFSNSRSEMNVSTLELGDSALYLCASSLGAQGLRETQYFGPGTRLLVL.

The chain links TRBV4-1 to TRBJ2-5; D gene uncertain. V was cut by 0 bases and J by 2 bases, with 13 bases left in between. The CDR3 is 16 residues long. Germline V lookup: CDR1 MGHRA, CDR2 YSYEKL. Here the CDR3 reads CASSQDPRPTQETQYF. CDR3 sequence (DNA): TGCGCCAGCAGCCAAGATCCCAGGCCAACACAAGAGACCCAGTACTTC.

This clone was picked up a small number of times. The chain employs TRBV2 and TRBJ1-1; unclear D gene. Germline V gives CDR1 SNHLY, CDR2 FYNNEI. CDR3 length: 14 residues. V lost 6 bases to trimming and J lost 4 bases, with 15 bases between them. CDR3 sequence: CASSGPRVGTEAFF. The CDR3 nucleotides are TGTGCCAGCAGCGGGCCGAGGGTTGGCACTGAAGCTTTCTTT. Looking up the rest from reference TRBV2 and TRBJ1-1 gives the full variable domain: EPEVTQTPSHQVTQMGQEVILRCVPISNHLYFYWYRQILGQKVEFLVSFYNNEISEKSEIFDDQFSVERPDGSNFTLKIRSTKLEDSAMYFCASSGPRVGTEAFFGQGTRLTVV.

The gene calls are TRBV5-6 and TRBJ1-2; no clear D gene. Germline CDR1 is SGHDT and CDR2 is YYEEEE. The germline V and J ends were trimmed by 0 bases and 4 bases, with 13 bases remaining between them. CDR3 length: 15 amino acids. The chain's CDR3 is CASSLVAGGVYGYTF. CDR3 nucleotides: TGTGCCAGCAGCTTGGTAGCGGGCGGAGTCTATGGCTACACCTTC. Filled out from reference TRBV5-6 and TRBJ1-2, the complete variable domain reads DAGVTQSPTHLIKTRGQQVTLRCSPKSGHDTVSWYQQALGQGPQFIFQYYEEEERQRGNFPDRFSGHQFPNYSSELNVNALLLGDSALYLCASSLVAGGVYGYTFGSGTRLTVV.

DNA of the CDR3: TGTGCCAGCTCACCTAGGACAGGGGAAGCTTTCTTT. It specifies CASSPRTGEAFF. The V and J genes are TRBV18 and TRBJ1-1, with 8 bases aligning to TRBD1. V gave up 3 bases and J gave up 8 bases; unmatched junction bases: 2. Germline V CDR1 and CDR2: KGHSH, LQKENI. The CDR3 is made up of 12 amino acids.

This clone was found once. The chain is built from TRBV6-1 and TRBJ1-5, with TRBD1 identical over 8 bases. The germline V gene encodes CDR1 MNHNS and CDR2 SASEGT. This CDR3 comprises 16 residues. Trimming at V came to 2 bases and at J to 2 bases, leaving 5 bases not matched to a gene. The CDR3 loop reads CASSELTGGGNQPQHF. CDR3 DNA: TGTGCCAGCAGTGAATTAACAGGGGGGGGCAATCAGCCCCAGCATTTT.

This clone was seen a handful of times. The chain employs TRBV6-6 and TRBJ1-1, with D possibly being TRBD1 (6 bases). The V end was cut by 5 bases, the J end by 1 base, with 20 bases between. The CDR3 loop spans 17 amino acids. The V gene's germline CDR1 is MNHNY and CDR2 SVGAGI (reference sequence). For the CDR3, the DNA is TGTGCCAGCAGTCCAGCTACAGGGAAAGTAAGGAACACTGAAGCTTTCTTT. It yields the protein CASSPATGKVRNTEAFF.

This chain links TRBV11-1 with TRBJ2-7; 9 bases are a match to TRBD1. The CDR3 consists of 15 residues. Germline V lookup: CDR1 SGHAT, CDR2 FQDESV (reference sequence). The junction had 10 bases not matched to a gene; V was cut back by 5 bases and J by 5 bases. CDR3 in amino acids: CASSKETGGVDEQYF. For the CDR3, the DNA is TGTGCCAGCAGCAAAGAGACAGGGGGTGTCGACGAGCAGTACTTC.

The rearrangement joins TRBV10-3 to TRBJ2-5, with 10 positions matching TRBD2. Germline CDR1 ENHRY, CDR2 SYGVKD. The CDR3 totals 15 residues. Losses at the gene ends were 8 bases for V and 3 bases for J; bases not matched to a gene: 9. In nucleotides, the CDR3 is TGTGCCATCGGAAGCGGGGGGGCCTTGGAAGAGACCCAGTACTTC. Translation gives CAIGSGGALEETQYF.

The chain has TRBV6-5 and TRBJ1-2; D is possibly TRBD1 (5 bases). The CDR3 sequence is 14 residues long. Germline CDR1 reads MNHEY; CDR2 reads SVGAGI. V lost 6 bases and J lost 5, with 16 bases in between. The CDR3, as DNA: TGTGCCAGCAGGACCCGCAGGGTGGGGTATGGCTACACCTTC. It yields the protein CASRTRRVGYGYTF.

The V and J genes are TRBV19 and TRBJ1-6; the D is unclear. Looked up from germline, CDR1 is LNHDA and CDR2 is SQIVND (reference sequence). V lost 3 bases, J lost 9 bases, and 6 bases lay in between. The CDR3 consists of 12 residues. CDR3 in amino acids: CASSISGSPLHF. The CDR3 region has the DNA TGTGCCAGTAGTATCTCGGGTTCACCCCTCCACTTT.

The J gene is TRBJ1-1, the V gene TRBV9; possibly TRBD1 for D (6 bases). Germline CDR1 reads SGDLS; CDR2 reads YYNGEE. This CDR3 is 15 amino acids long. V was shortened by 7 bases and J by 0 bases, with 16 bases between the two germline ends. The CDR3 nucleotides are TGTGCCAGCGGGCCTACGGGACACTTGAACACTGAAGCTTTCTTT. Translation: CASGPTGHLNTEAFF.